A selection of T cell receptor beta chains follows, all from one sample in a study of shared clonotypes between healthy human individuals. Repertoires were generated with immunoSEQ multiplex PCR, while TCRdb's copy carries only in-frame clones and drops some. Of millions of clones detected, approximately 93% appear once; the ten largest clones hold 0.39%. Source material: naive CD4+ T cells from PBMCs. The receptors were gathered from a man younger than 35 in good health. Some clones in this sample may be carry-over from other donors' samples. Each CDR3 is given with its conserved first and last residue. A D gene is named only where the DNA matches it firmly.

D | J | V | DNA | CDR3
TRBD1 | TRBJ2-1 | TRBV19 | TGTGCCAGTAACCCGACAGGGGCCGGCAATGAGCAGTTCTTC | CASNPTGAGNEQFF
. | TRBJ1-5 | TRBV7-2 | TGTGCCAGCAGCTCCCGGGGGGGTGATCAGCCCCAGCATTTT | CASSSRGGDQPQHF
TRBD2 | TRBJ2-5 | TRBV29-1 | TGCAGCGCTAGAAGGCGACTAGCGGGCCAAGAGACCCAGTACTTC | CSARRRLAGQETQYF
. | TRBJ2-2 | TRBV5-1 | TGCGCCAGCAGCTTGGACCCGGGAAGCACCGGGGAGCTGTTTTTT | CASSLDPGSTGELFF
. | TRBJ1-2 | TRBV19 | TGTGCCAGTACCCCGGGCAGGGCGCGTTTAAACTATGGCTACACCTTC | CASTPGRARLNYGYTF
. | TRBJ1-2 | TRBV7-2 | TGTGCCAGCAGCTTTGTCAATGACAATGGCTACACCTTC | CASSFVNDNGYTF
TRBD1 | TRBJ1-2 | TRBV10-1 | TGCGCCAGCAGTGAGTCGCAGGGGGCTCCCTTTCACTATGGCTACACCTTC | CASSESQGAPFHYGYTF
. | TRBJ1-3 | TRBV30 | . | CAGQPLELALETPYIF
. | TRBJ1-5 | TRBV7-2 | TGTGCCAGCAGCTTAGAAGTAAATCAGCCCCAGCATTTT | CASSLEVNQPQHF
TRBD1 | TRBJ2-7 | TRBV28 | TGTGCCAGCAGTTCACTCCAGAGACAGGGGAGAAACTACGAGCAGTACTTC | CASSSLQRQGRNYEQYF
. | TRBJ2-4 | TRBV9 | TGTGCCAGCAGCGTAGGGGGTGTAGCCAAAAACATTCAGTACTTC | CASSVGGVAKNIQYF